The clone carrying this T cell receptor (beta chain) was detected a few times. Its antigen is unidentified. Every isolated RNA sample was fully reverse transcribed, so sequencing captured expressed TCRB transcripts. Sequencing used immunoSEQ multiplex PCR; TCRdb keeps in-frame clones, though not all of them. The sample has 900,000 or so clones; 15% to 20% are singletons. The CDR3 contains 18 residues. Trimming removed 5 bases from V and 5 bases from J; junction bases left unmatched: 19. Looked up from germline, CDR1 is MDHEN and CDR2 is SYDVKM. The data are from a study of beta chain features in type 1 diabetes. Looking at the study overall: Taken together, all samples contributed 107,917,701 examined sorted cells. Findings and limits, study-wide: TCRB CDR3s were moderately but significantly shorter in Type 1 diabetes patients in all four CD4+ subsets. Patients with type 1 diabetes carried fewer insertions and had more deletions at their VDJ junctions.

Specimen: naive CD4+ T cells from blood. This rearrangement joins TRBV28 to TRBJ2-5, with TRBD2 matching 8 bases. The receptor comes from a young woman in good health. The chain's CDR3 is CASSKPPGRAAISETQYF. The DNA for the CDR3 is TGTGCCAGCAGTAAGCCGCCCGGGAGGGCCGCGATCTCGGAGACCCAGTACTTC. The complete variable domain, with remaining parts taken from reference TRBV28 and TRBJ2-5, reads DVKVTQSSRYLVKRTGEKVFLECVQDMDHENMFWYRQDPGLGLRLIYFSYDVKMKEKGDIPEGYSVSREKKERFSLILESASTNQTSMYLCASSKPPGRAAISETQYFGPGTRLLVL.